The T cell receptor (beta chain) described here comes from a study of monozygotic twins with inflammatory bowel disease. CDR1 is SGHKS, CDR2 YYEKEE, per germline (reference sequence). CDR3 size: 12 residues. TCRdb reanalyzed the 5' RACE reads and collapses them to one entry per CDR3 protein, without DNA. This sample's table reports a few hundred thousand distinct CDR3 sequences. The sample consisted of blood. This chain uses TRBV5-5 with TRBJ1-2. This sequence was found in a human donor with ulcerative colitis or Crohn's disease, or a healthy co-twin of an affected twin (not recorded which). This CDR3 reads CASSLEVYGYTF.